This paragraph covers one TCR beta chain sequence. These data are taken from a study of monozygotic twins with inflammatory bowel disease. Every TCR library used approximately 4,000 ng of total RNA. cDNA for each sample came from eight separate reactions. TCRdb re-called the 5' RACE reads and shows each CDR3 protein once, DNA omitted. The sample includes about 130,000 distinct CDR3 sequences. The CDR3 covers 15 residues. CDR1 is SGHTA and CDR2 is FQGNSA in the germline V gene. The sample taken for sequencing was blood. The sequence was collected from a human donor with ulcerative colitis or Crohn's disease, or a healthy co-twin of an affected twin (not recorded which). The chain employs TRBV7-2 and TRBJ2-4; the TCRdb call, TRBD1, lacks DNA for checking. CDR3 protein: CASSSRTGGLDIQYF. Combining the CDR3 with reference TRBV7-2 and TRBJ2-4 gives the whole variable domain GAGVSQSPSNKVTEKGKDVELRCDPISGHTALYWYRQSLGQGLEFLIYFQGNSAPDKSGLPSDRFSAERTGGSVSTLTIQRTQQEDSAVYLCASSSRTGGLDIQYFGAGTRLSVL.